Following are 30 T cell receptor beta chains from one sample sequenced in a study of cytomegalovirus exposure and HLA in healthy donors. Use of 60 Vbeta and 13 Jbeta primers characterized the PCR. The table came from immunoSEQ multiplex PCR; TCRdb's copy has only in-frame clones and leaves some out. Here the sample spans 150,000 to 200,000 clones, 84% being singletons. The specimen sequenced was PBMCs. The receptors shown here come from a boy aged 5-17 years in good health and CMV-seronegative.

The chain joins TRBV10-3 to TRBJ1-2, with TRBD1 matching 9 bases. Losses at the gene ends were 4 bases for V and 8 bases for J; bases not matched to a gene: 2. Germline V CDR1 and CDR2: ENHRY, SYGVKD. The CDR3 contains 12 residues. CDR3 protein: CAISGDREGYTF. The CDR3 coding sequence is TGTGCCATCAGTGGGGACAGGGAAGGCTACACCTTC.

This chain connects TRBV5-1 to TRBJ1-6; a weak D match, TRBD1 (5 bases). V dropped 3 bases and J dropped 6 bases, with 10 bases sitting between them. The CDR3 is 14 residues long. Germline CDR1 reads SGHRS; CDR2 reads YFSETQ. CDR3 in amino acids: CASSSRGSNSPLHF. Written as DNA, the CDR3 is TGCGCCAGCAGCTCAAGGGGTTCTAATTCACCCCTCCACTTT.

The V and J genes are TRBV2 and TRBJ2-5; TRBD2 matches 8 bases. With 7 bases clipped from V and 2 bases from J, the junction kept 9 bases outside the gene matches. Germline CDR1 SNHLY, CDR2 FYNNEI. The CDR3 is 15 amino acids. This CDR3 reads CASNPELAAQETQYF. CDR3 in DNA: TGTGCCAGCAACCCGGAACTAGCGGCGCAAGAGACCCAGTACTTC.

On this clone itself: Other nucleotide sequences from this sample produce the same CDR3. V is TRBV30 and J is TRBJ2-7; weak D call: TRBD1 (5 bases). The CDR3 runs to 12 residues. CDR1 and CDR2 from the germline V gene are GTSNPN and SVGIG (reference sequence). V lost 2 bases and J lost 6, with 11 bases in between. The CDR3 sequence: CAWSPRQTEQYF. Written as DNA, the CDR3 is TGTGCCTGGAGTCCGAGACAGACCGAGCAGTACTTC.

This chain links TRBV15 with TRBJ2-7; D is undetermined. The V gene's germline CDR1 is LNHNV and CDR2 YYDKDF (reference sequence). The V gene lost 6 bases and the J gene lost 0 bases, with 9 bases spanning the gap. The CDR3 is made up of 13 amino acids. The CDR3: CATRATSSYEQYF. CDR3 sequence (DNA): TGTGCCACCAGAGCTACGAGCTCCTACGAGCAGTACTTC.

The chain is built from TRBV10-3 and TRBJ1-1, with 9 bases lining up with TRBD1. The CDR3 extends over 15 amino acids. CDR1 is ENHRY, CDR2 SYGVKD, per germline. The junction had 7 bases not matched to a gene; V was cut back by 5 bases and J by 3 bases. CDR3 protein: CAISSRTGEHTEAFF. Here the CDR3 DNA reads TGTGCCATCAGTTCCAGGACAGGGGAGCACACTGAAGCTTTCTTT.

Only a few counts were recorded for this clone. The chain links TRBV29-1 to TRBJ2-7; 7 positions match TRBD1. Unmatched junction bases numbered 16, after V lost 7 bases and J lost 4 bases. CDR3 length equals 15 residues. The V gene's germline CDR1 is SQVTM and CDR2 ANQGSEA. CDR3 coding DNA: TGCAGCGGATTACAGACAGGGAGTTCGGGGTACGAGCAGTACTTC. Amino acids: CSGLQTGSSGYEQYF.

The chain is built from TRBV28 and TRBJ2-3; 9 bases match TRBD1. J lost 10 bases, V lost 6 bases, and 8 bases had no gene match. CDR3 length equals 13 residues. Germline values: CDR1 MDHEN, CDR2 SYDVKM. The CDR3 reads CASRRPGTGSQYF. As DNA, the CDR3 is TGTGCCAGCAGACGCCCCGGGACAGGGTCGCAGTATTTT.

The V gene is TRBV28, the J gene TRBJ1-1; D might be TRBD1 (5 bases). V dropped 4 bases and J dropped 7 bases, with 19 bases sitting between them. The CDR3 sequence is 15 residues long. Germline CDR1 MDHEN, CDR2 SYDVKM. Here the CDR3 reads CASSYLRGMLLEAFF. The CDR3 bases are TGTGCCAGCAGTTATCTAAGGGGCATGCTCCTTGAAGCTTTCTTT.

This clone was counted a single time. The chain carries TRBV7-9 and TRBJ2-1; maybe TRBD2 (5 bases). The CDR3 totals 15 residues. V was trimmed by 2 bases and J by 0 bases, leaving 8 bases between them. Germline assignment: CDR1 SEHNR and CDR2 FQNEAQ (reference sequence). The CDR3 nucleotides are TGTGCCAGCAGCTTATCGGGAAGCTCCTACAATGAGCAGTTCTTC. Amino acid sequence: CASSLSGSSYNEQFF.

The chain's CDR3 is CASSFSGQNTEAFF. The CDR3 nucleotides are TGCGCCAGCAGCTTCTCAGGCCAGAACACTGAAGCTTTCTTT. The rearrangement links TRBV5-1 to TRBJ1-1; no clear D gene. V lost 2 bases and J 1 base, leaving 9 bases between the germline ends. Per germline, CDR1 SGHRS and CDR2 YFSETQ. CDR3 length: 14 residues.

The chain has TRBV2 and TRBJ2-3, with 11 nucleotides matching TRBD1. This CDR3 is 14 amino acids long. Per germline, CDR1 SNHLY and CDR2 FYNNEI. Trimming at V came to 4 bases and at J to 5 bases, leaving 2 bases not matched to a gene. The DNA of the CDR3 is TGTGCCAGCAGTGCGGACAGGGGGCAAGATACGCAGTATTTT. This encodes CASSADRGQDTQYF. The variable domain in full, with the rest retrieved from reference TRBV2 and TRBJ2-3, is EPEVTQTPSHQVTQMGQEVILRCVPISNHLYFYWYRQILGQKVEFLVSFYNNEISEKSEIFDDQFSVERPDGSNFTLKIRSTKLEDSAMYFCASSADRGQDTQYFGPGTRLTVL.

The genes are TRBV2 and TRBJ1-2, with D unresolved. V lost 7 bases and J lost 8, with 17 bases in between. This CDR3 is built from 13 residues. CDR1 SNHLY and CDR2 FYNNEI come from the germline V gene. The CDR3 nucleotides read TGTGCCAGCAAGCCTAACCGGGTGGAGGGCTACACCTTC. It is translated as CASKPNRVEGYTF.

J is TRBJ2-3 and V is TRBV9; weak D call: TRBD2 (5 bases). Looked up from germline, CDR1 is SGDLS and CDR2 is YYNGEE. This CDR3 has 16 amino acids. Trimming took 0 bases from V and 1 from J, leaving 12 bases between them. CDR3 loop: CASSVESGGRTDTQYF. The CDR3 DNA sequence: TGTGCCAGCAGCGTAGAATCAGGAGGTCGCACAGATACGCAGTATTTT.

The chain employs TRBV6-5 and TRBJ2-3; weak D call: TRBD1 (6 bases). Trimming removed 2 bases from V and 0 bases from J, with 6 bases in between. CDR1 and CDR2 from the germline V gene are MNHEY and SVGAGI. This CDR3 has 14 residues. The CDR3 spells CASSYRGSTDTQYF. As DNA, the CDR3 is TGTGCCAGCAGTTACAGGGGGAGCACAGATACGCAGTATTTT.

The V gene is TRBV5-1, the J gene TRBJ1-4; D unresolved. Germline CDR1 and CDR2: SGHRS and YFSETQ. Trimming pared 4 bases from V and 10 bases from J, leaving 11 bases between. The CDR3 loop spans 12 amino acids. This chain's CDR3 is CASSAELGKLFF. Written as DNA, the CDR3 is TGCGCCAGCAGCGCGGAACTCGGAAAACTGTTTTTT. The entire variable domain, with the rest obtained from reference TRBV5-1 and TRBJ1-4, is as follows: KAGVTQTPRYLIKTRGQQVTLSCSPISGHRSVSWYQQTPGQGLQFLFEYFSETQRNKGNFPGRFSGRQFSNSRSEMNVSTLELGDSALYLCASSAELGKLFFGSGTQLSVL.

The rearrangement joins TRBV7-6 to TRBJ2-3; 7 bases line up with TRBD2. Germline CDR1 reads SGHVS; CDR2 reads FNYEAQ. J lost 5 bases, V lost 0 bases, and 8 bases had no gene match. The CDR3 totals 16 residues. CDR3 sequence (DNA): TGTGCCAGCAGCTTAGCGCAGCGGGGAAGTGAAGATACGCAGTATTTT. This translates into CASSLAQRGSEDTQYF.

CDR3 sequence reads: CASRGDRSWETQYF. CDR3 in DNA: TGTGCCAGCAGAGGGGACAGGAGCTGGGAGACCCAGTACTTC. This rearrangement joins TRBV5-4 to TRBJ2-5; 8 nucleotides agree with TRBD1. The CDR3 has 14 residues. In germline, CDR1 is SGHNT, CDR2 YYREEE (reference sequence). J was trimmed by 5 bases and V by 5 bases; bases with no gene match: 8.

The chain links TRBV5-6 to TRBJ2-3; a weak D match, TRBD2 (7 bases). The V end lost 4 bases, the J end lost 1 base, and 19 bases lay between the germline ends. The CDR3 contains 17 residues. Germline V gene sequence: CDR1 SGHDT, CDR2 YYEEEE. The CDR3 sequence: CASSPLRGGWGTDTQYF. The CDR3 DNA reads as TGTGCCAGCAGCCCACTTAGGGGGGGGTGGGGCACAGATACGCAGTATTTT. The whole variable domain, filled in from reference TRBV5-6 and TRBJ2-3, reads DAGVTQSPTHLIKTRGQQVTLRCSPKSGHDTVSWYQQALGQGPQFIFQYYEEEERQRGNFPDRFSGHQFPNYSSELNVNALLLGDSALYLCASSPLRGGWGTDTQYFGPGTRLTVL.

The count of this clone is one. The chain uses TRBV7-2 and TRBJ2-7, with 8 positions matching TRBD1. The CDR3 has 15 residues. The ends lost 2 bases at V and 3 bases at J; junction bases unmatched: 6. Germline V CDR1 and CDR2: SGHTA, FQGNSA. The CDR3 nucleotides read TGTGCCAGCAGCTTAACAGGACAGGGATTCTACGAGCAGTACTTC. Its translation: CASSLTGQGFYEQYF. The entire variable domain, with the rest obtained from reference TRBV7-2 and TRBJ2-7, is as follows: GAGVSQSPSNKVTEKGKDVELRCDPISGHTALYWYRQSLGQGLEFLIYFQGNSAPDKSGLPSDRFSAERTGGSVSTLTIQRTQQEDSAVYLCASSLTGQGFYEQYFGPGTRLTVT.

J is TRBJ2-7 and V is TRBV28; 9 bases agree with TRBD2. There are 15 residues in the CDR3. V was clipped by 7 bases and J by 6 bases; unmatched bases: 13. CDR1 and CDR2 (germline): MDHEN, SYDVKM. The CDR3 region has the DNA TGTGCCAGCACCGCGGGGGGGCAGGGAAATGGCGAGCAGTACTTC. Encoded protein: CASTAGGQGNGEQYF. The full variable domain, its missing parts supplied by reference TRBV28 and TRBJ2-7, is DVKVTQSSRYLVKRTGEKVFLECVQDMDHENMFWYRQDPGLGLRLIYFSYDVKMKEKGDIPEGYSVSREKKERFSLILESASTNQTSMYLCASTAGGQGNGEQYFGPGTRLTVT.

This chain joins TRBV7-8 and TRBJ2-5; perhaps TRBD1 as D (5 bases). The CDR3 covers 15 residues. The germline V gene encodes CDR1 SGHVS and CDR2 FQNEAQ. Trimming cost V 5 bases and J 5 bases, with 18 bases left between them. The CDR3 DNA sequence: TGTGCCAGCAGCCCCAGGGATCTAGGTGTGGAGACCCAGTACTTC. Encoded protein: CASSPRDLGVETQYF.

This chain links TRBV7-3 with TRBJ1-1, with TRBD1 as a possible D gene (6 bases). Trimming pared 5 bases from V and 4 bases from J, leaving 11 bases between. This CDR3 region has 13 residues. Looked up from germline, CDR1 is SGHTA and CDR2 is FQGTGA. The CDR3 reads CASSLKQGTEAFF. The CDR3 nucleotides are TGTGCCAGCAGCCTCAAACAGGGCACTGAAGCTTTCTTT. Full variable domain (outside the CDR3, taken from reference TRBV7-3 and TRBJ1-1): GAGVSQTPSNKVTEKGKYVELRCDPISGHTALYWYRQSLGQGPEFLIYFQGTGAADDSGLPNDRFFAVRPEGSVSTLKIQRTERGDSAVYLCASSLKQGTEAFFGQGTRLTVV.

The CDR3 sequence is CATPELAGGISGYTF. In DNA, the CDR3 is TGTGCCACCCCCGAACTGGCAGGGGGCATTTCAGGCTACACCTTC. The chain couples TRBV6-1 to TRBJ1-2; the match to TRBD1 covers 8 bases. Looked up from germline, CDR1 is MNHNS and CDR2 is SASEGT. J lost 8 bases, V lost 10 bases, and 18 bases had no gene match. This CDR3 region has 15 residues.

The gene calls are TRBV21-1 and TRBJ1-5; TRBD1 is the table's D call, not checked against the DNA. TRBV21-1 counts as a pseudogene. CDR3 size: 15 residues. The CDR3 DNA reads as TGTGCCAGCAGCAAAGGGGCCATTAGCAATCAGCCCCAGCATTTT. The encoded protein is CASSKGAISNQPQHF.

The chain carries TRBV30 and TRBJ2-3, with TRBD1 as a possible D gene (5 bases). The CDR3 has 13 residues. Trimming left V 3 bases short and J 1 base short, with 8 bases between. The germline gives CDR1 GTSNPN, CDR2 SVGIG (reference sequence). The CDR3 spells CAWRTRGTDTQYF. The CDR3 DNA is TGTGCCTGGAGGACCAGGGGCACAGATACGCAGTATTTT.

The chain is built from TRBV12-5 and TRBJ1-1, with a tentative D call TRBD1 (5 bases). Trimming took off 0 bases at V and 6 bases at J, with 11 bases between the two ends. CDR1 is LGHNT and CDR2 is FRNRAP in the germline V gene. CDR3 length equals 14 residues. CDR3 nucleotides: TGTGCTAGTGGTTTGGTACCAGGGAAGTCTGAAGCTTTCTTT. This encodes CASGLVPGKSEAFF.

The chain recombines TRBV5-4 with TRBJ2-1; D not certain. Germline lookup yields CDR1 SGHNT and CDR2 YYREEE (reference sequence). The CDR3 is made up of 16 amino acids. V was clipped by 3 bases and J by 2 bases, with 15 bases between them. CDR3: CASSSGTPATYNEQFF. The CDR3 DNA sequence: TGTGCCAGCAGCTCGGGTACTCCGGCTACCTACAATGAGCAGTTCTTC.

In nucleotides, the CDR3 is TGTGCCAGCGGCGGGGCGGGACAGCACTATGGCTACACCTTC. It is translated as CASGGAGQHYGYTF. V is TRBV5-4 and J is TRBJ1-2, with 7 nucleotides matching TRBD1. In germline, CDR1 is SGHNT, CDR2 YYREEE (reference sequence). This CDR3 has 14 amino acids. Losses at the gene ends were 7 bases for V and 3 bases for J; bases not matched to a gene: 9.

V usage is TRBV7-2 and J usage is TRBJ1-3, with D perhaps matching TRBD1 (5 bases). The CDR3 spans 14 residues. The V end lost 8 bases, the J end lost 0 bases, and 11 bases lay between the germline ends. CDR1 is SGHTA and CDR2 is FQGNSA in the germline V gene. The CDR3 nucleotides read TGTGCCAGCCGGCCAGGGCCCTCTGGAAACACCATATATTTT. Protein product: CASRPGPSGNTIYF.